The 26 T cell receptor beta chains presented below share a single source sample, sequenced in a study of T cell repertoires in cytomegalovirus infection (dated by TCRdb to between 2017 and 2020). Sequencing was carried out with an Illumina HiSeq 1500. TCRdb took the public reads, trimmed them with fastp at Q25, ran MiXCR for clone calling and kept in-frame beta chains. Entries are consolidated by CDR3 protein sequence, retaining the most common genes and DNA. The sample table lists 150,000 to 200,000 distinct CDR3 sequences, roughly 27% of them with a count of one. Roughly 32% of the sample is held by the ten biggest clonotypes. Sequencing was carried out using PBMCs. The source of these receptors is a human donor in good health (CMV status not recorded). Some clones in this sample may be carry-over from other donors' samples.

A word on this clonotype: At one end, the junction sequence differs from germline, possibly due to a read error. The rearrangement uses TRBV15 and TRBJ1-2; perhaps TRBD1 as D (5 bases). CDR1 and CDR2 from the germline V gene are LNHNV and YYDKDF (reference sequence). The CDR3 spans 15 residues. The CDR3 protein is CTTSRDHASGGGYTF. The CDR3 coding sequence is TGTACCACCAGCAGAGATCACGCGTCGGGGGGAGGCTACACCTTC.

This clonotype was picked up a small number of times. The genes are TRBV7-6 and TRBJ1-1; D perhaps matches TRBD1 (6 bases). Trimming left V 4 bases short and J 8 bases short, with 14 bases between. Germline CDR1 reads SGHVS; CDR2 reads FNYEAQ. CDR3 length equals 13 residues. CDR3 amino acids: CASSSSSRGEAFF. The CDR3 nucleotides read TGTGCCAGCAGCTCCTCCTCTAGGGGGGAAGCTTTCTTT.

The CDR3: CASSGGQGYEQYF. CDR3 nucleotide sequence: TGTGCCAGCAGCGGTGGACAGGGTTACGAGCAGTACTTC. The chain employs TRBV9 and TRBJ2-7; 8 nucleotides agree with TRBD1. Unmatched junction bases numbered 3, after V lost 3 bases and J lost 4 bases. The germline CDR1 and CDR2 sequences are SGDLS and YYNGEE. CDR3 size: 13 residues.

The rearrangement links TRBV19 to TRBJ1-1, with 8 bases that match TRBD1. The CDR3 runs to 17 residues. Germline V gene data show CDR1 as LNHDA and CDR2 as SQIVND (reference sequence). After removal of 6 bases from V and 4 bases from J, the junction contained 16 bases not matched to a gene. CDR3 residues: CASSPTLTQGAGTEAFF. The CDR3 DNA sequence: TGTGCCAGTAGCCCAACCCTCACGCAGGGGGCAGGCACTGAAGCTTTCTTT.

The table lists this clonotype with a few counts. The chain recombines TRBV5-6 with TRBJ1-4; D is uncertain. Between the trimmed V and J ends, which lost 0 bases and 8 bases, there was a span of 11 bases. CDR1 SGHDT and CDR2 YYEEEE come from the germline V gene. The CDR3 has 14 residues. CDR3 DNA sequence: TGTGCCAGCAGCTTGGAAGGGTCGGGAGAAAAACTGTTTTTT. Translating it yields CASSLEGSGEKLFF.

This clonotype was observed a few times. The chain has TRBV9 and TRBJ2-2; 8 positions agree with TRBD2. Unmatched junction bases numbered 9, after V lost 4 bases and J lost 4 bases. The CDR3 runs 16 residues. The germline gives CDR1 SGDLS, CDR2 YYNGEE. CDR3 in amino acids: CASSPPGGDPTGELFF. The CDR3 DNA follows: TGTGCCAGCAGCCCCCCGGGGGGGGACCCCACCGGGGAGCTGTTTTTT.

V gene TRBV5-1 combines with J gene TRBJ2-1, with 7 bases identical to TRBD1. The CDR3 contains 15 residues. With V trimmed by 4 bases and J by 4 bases, 8 bases remained unmatched. CDR1 is SGHRS, CDR2 YFSETQ, per germline. The CDR3 region is CASSLGTAPYNEQFF. The CDR3 DNA sequence: TGCGCCAGCAGCCTCGGGACAGCTCCTTACAATGAGCAGTTCTTC.

This clonotype was counted ten times or more. This chain links TRBV7-2 with TRBJ1-1; D gene unclear. This CDR3 is built from 13 residues. V was cut by 5 bases and J by 0 bases, with 7 bases left in between. Germline V gene sequence: CDR1 SGHTA, CDR2 FQGNSA. CDR3 nucleotide sequence: TGTGCCAGCAGCCCGGACCTGAACACTGAAGCTTTCTTT. Protein product: CASSPDLNTEAFF. Using reference TRBV7-2 and TRBJ1-1 for the parts outside the CDR3, the full variable domain is GAGVSQSPSNKVTEKGKDVELRCDPISGHTALYWYRQSLGQGLEFLIYFQGNSAPDKSGLPSDRFSAERTGGSVSTLTIQRTQQEDSAVYLCASSPDLNTEAFFGQGTRLTVV.

The chain combines TRBV10-3 with TRBJ1-1; D ambiguous. This CDR3 region has 16 residues. Germline V gives CDR1 ENHRY, CDR2 SYGVKD. V shed 0 bases and J shed 11 bases, with 22 bases lying between them. The CDR3 nucleotides are TGTGCCATCAGTGAGTCCCCCCTTGAGAGCGGCCCCGGGGCTTTCTTT. Its translation is CAISESPLESGPGAFF.

J is TRBJ2-1 and V is TRBV29-1; the match to TRBD2 covers 9 bases. CDR3 size: 15 residues. V lost 7 bases and J lost 10; bases outside the gene matches: 17. Germline loops: CDR1 SQVTM, CDR2 ANQGSEA. The CDR3 DNA reads TGCAGCGCCCTCGGAGGCCCAAGGACTAGCGAGGAGCAGTTCTTC. Residues: CSALGGPRTSEEQFF.

The chain has TRBV6-2 or TRBV6-3 and TRBJ2-2; TRBD1 matches 8 bases. The germline V gene encodes CDR1 MNHEY and CDR2 SVGEGT. The CDR3 covers 16 residues. The V segment lost 5 bases and the J segment 5 bases; nucleotides outside the gene matches: 10. The CDR3, as DNA: TGTGCCAGCAGTAAACCCCGGACAGGGTCTACCGGGGAGCTGTTTTTT. Translation gives CASSKPRTGSTGELFF.

This clonotype was seen repeatedly, ten times or more. The rearrangement links TRBV7-2 to TRBJ1-1; maybe TRBD1 (5 bases). This CDR3 is built from 14 residues. Germline V gene lookup returns CDR1 SGHTA and CDR2 FQGNSA. V lost 0 bases and J lost 7, with 12 bases in between. CDR3 bases: TGTGCCAGCAGCTTAGCGCTTCAGGGTCTTGAAGCTTTCTTT. This encodes CASSLALQGLEAFF.

This clonotype occurred a few times. The V gene is TRBV6-5, the J gene TRBJ1-1; no clear D gene. The CDR3 is 14 amino acids. Trimming took off 1 base at V and 2 bases at J, with 8 bases between the two ends. Germline-derived CDR1 and CDR2 are MNHEY and SVGAGI. CDR3 residues: CASSYFRRNTEAFF. The CDR3 DNA follows: TGTGCCAGCAGTTACTTTAGACGAAACACTGAAGCTTTCTTT.

This clonotype was recorded a few times. The chain combines TRBV5-8 with TRBJ1-5; possible D gene TRBD1, 6 bases. The CDR3 length is 15 residues. Trimming cost V 2 bases and J 4 bases, with 13 bases left between them. The germline gives CDR1 SGHTS, CDR2 YDEGEE. Here the CDR3 reads CASSFTGFKNQPQHF. CDR3 nucleotides: TGTGCCAGCAGCTTCACAGGGTTTAAGAATCAGCCCCAGCATTTT.

This chain links TRBV7-9 with TRBJ1-2; the D gene is possibly TRBD1 (6 bases). Trimming removed 5 bases at V and 2 bases at J, with 21 bases between. The germline CDR1 and CDR2 sequences are SEHNR and FQNEAQ (reference sequence). This CDR3 comprises 17 residues. CDR3 DNA sequence: TGTGCCAGCAGCCCGGGACCCGGAAAGGGGGAAAACTATGGCTACACCTTC. It is translated as CASSPGPGKGENYGYTF.

V gene TRBV2 combines with J gene TRBJ1-1; D remains ambiguous. V lost 0 bases, J lost 6 bases, and 5 bases lay in between. The CDR3 has 12 amino acids. Germline assignment: CDR1 SNHLY and CDR2 FYNNEI. The CDR3: CASSEAGPEAFF. CDR3 nucleotide sequence: TGTGCCAGCAGTGAAGCAGGGCCTGAAGCTTTCTTT. Supplemented by reference TRBV2 and TRBJ1-1, the full variable domain reads EPEVTQTPSHQVTQMGQEVILRCVPISNHLYFYWYRQILGQKVEFLVSFYNNEISEKSEIFDDQFSVERPDGSNFTLKIRSTKLEDSAMYFCASSEAGPEAFFGQGTRLTVV.

Note on this clonotype: This could be a read error, since a much larger clone is one nucleotide away. V and J are TRBV7-6 and TRBJ2-7, with 10 bases aligning to TRBD1. V dropped 4 bases and J dropped 2; count of bases not matched to a gene: 5. The length of the CDR3 is 15 residues. Germline-derived CDR1 and CDR2 are SGHVS and FNYEAQ. This CDR3 reads CASSCGTGDTYEQYF. DNA of the CDR3: TGTGCCAGCAGCTGCGGGACAGGGGATACCTACGAGCAGTACTTC.

The V call is TRBV4-2, the J call TRBJ2-5; 8 nucleotides match TRBD1. The CDR3 totals 16 residues. Looked up from germline, CDR1 is LGHNA and CDR2 is YNFKEQ. V was clipped by 3 bases and J by 5 bases; unmatched bases: 11. DNA for the CDR3: TGTGCCAGCAGCCACGGTGGACAGGGCGGTGAGGAGACCCAGTACTTC. It encodes CASSHGGQGGEETQYF.

The table lists this clonotype with a few counts. A read error may explain this, as a much larger clone is one base away. The rearrangement uses TRBV7-8 and TRBJ1-4, with 9 nucleotides matching TRBD1. Looked up from germline, CDR1 is SGHVS and CDR2 is FQNEAQ. The V segment lost 5 bases and the J segment 6 bases; nucleotides outside the gene matches: 7. CDR3 size: 15 residues. CDR3 protein: CASSLYRGQDEKLFF. For the CDR3, the DNA is TGTGCCAGCAGCCTATACAGGGGGCAGGATGAAAAACTGTTTTTT.

This clonotype has a handful of counts. This sequence joins TRBV18 and TRBJ2-7, with D perhaps TRBD2 (5 bases). The CDR3 has 13 residues. V was pared by 4 bases and J by 5 bases, with 12 bases between. CDR1 is KGHSH and CDR2 is LQKENI in the germline V gene. This chain's CDR3 is CASSLGVGNEQYF. The CDR3 bases are TGTGCCAGCTCACTGGGAGTTGGGAACGAGCAGTACTTC.

Many counts were recorded for this clonotype. The V and J genes are TRBV7-6 and TRBJ2-2, with TRBD2 identical over 9 bases. V was clipped by 2 bases and J by 4 bases; unmatched bases: 8. Germline CDR1 and CDR2: SGHVS and FNYEAQ. There are 17 residues in the CDR3. The CDR3 nucleotides read TGTGCCAGCAGCTTAACGGCGGCGGGGGGGAGCACCGGGGAGCTGTTTTTT. Amino acid sequence: CASSLTAAGGSTGELFF.

The chain recombines TRBV7-3 with TRBJ2-2; D possibly corresponds to TRBD1 (6 bases). Germline CDR1 is SGHTA and CDR2 is FQGTGA. CDR3 size: 14 residues. V shed 4 bases and J shed 7 bases, with 13 bases lying between them. The CDR3 DNA reads as TGTGCCAGCAGCTGGGGACAATCTAACGGGGAGCTGTTTTTT. Its translation: CASSWGQSNGELFF.

This clonotype was picked up many times. The chain employs TRBV20-1 and TRBJ1-5, with D perhaps matching TRBD1 (5 bases). The germline V gene encodes CDR1 DFQATT and CDR2 SNEGSKA (reference sequence). CDR3 length: 15 residues. Deletions cut 1 base from V and 6 bases from J, with 16 bases between. CDR3 in amino acids: CSARVQGGESQPQHF. DNA of the CDR3: TGCAGTGCTAGAGTCCAGGGTGGAGAAAGTCAGCCCCAGCATTTT.

This clonotype was recorded only once. V gene TRBV20-1 combines with J gene TRBJ1-2; TRBD1 agrees at 9 bases. The CDR3 consists of 16 residues. Per germline, CDR1 DFQATT and CDR2 SNEGSKA (reference sequence). Trimming at V came to 6 bases and at J to 6 bases, leaving 17 bases not matched to a gene. The CDR3 loop reads CSAGSGTGTNVNGYTF. Written as DNA, the CDR3 is TGCAGTGCGGGATCCGGGACAGGGACTAACGTTAATGGCTACACCTTC.

This clonotype was seen many times. The chain uses TRBV7-2 and TRBJ1-2; no clear D gene. Germline V lookup: CDR1 SGHTA, CDR2 FQGNSA. The CDR3 sequence is 14 residues long. Trimming removed 5 bases from V and 8 bases from J, with 18 bases in between. CDR3 sequence reads: CASSLGRGSEGYTF. In DNA, the CDR3 is TGTGCCAGCAGCCTCGGCCGAGGGTCGGAAGGCTACACCTTC.

This clonotype turned up a few times. The chain recombines TRBV11-2 with TRBJ1-3; the D gene is possibly TRBD1 (5 bases). Germline V lookup: CDR1 SGHAT, CDR2 FQNNGV. The ends were cut back, 5 bases at V and 0 bases at J, with 11 bases in the middle. This CDR3 has 15 residues. Here the CDR3 DNA reads TGTGCCAGCAGCGTCCAGGGTCCCTCTGGAAACACCATATATTTT. Its protein is CASSVQGPSGNTIYF.